A selection of T cell receptor beta chains follows, all from one sample in a study of T-cell reconstitution after alpha-beta-depleted transplantation in children. TCRdb re-called the PCR reads through MiXCR, storing one row per CDR3 protein. The sample yields 450,000 to 600,000 distinct CDR3 sequences, roughly 13% seen once. Material: PBMCs, mostly from graft donor cells, obtained 360 days after TCRalphabeta/CD19-depleted stem cell transplant. These receptors were collected from a male patient younger than 18 who had a stem cell transplant for acute myeloid leukemia, so the T cells may come from the graft donor. Each CDR3 is given with its conserved first and last residue. The D gene is left open where the match is weak. The size of a clone is reported for some rows only, either as once, few or many, or as a class for expanded clones.

clone size,V gene,J gene,D gene,CDR3 protein,CDR3 DNA
few,TRBV7-7,TRBJ2-1,TRBD2,CASSPRLAGGGNEQFF,TGTGCTAGCAGCCCAAGACTAGCGGGGGGGGGCAATGAGCAGTTCTTC
NA,TRBV6-1,TRBJ2-3,TRBD1,CASSPGTGRTDTQYF,TGTGCCAGCAGTCCCGGGACAGGGCGCACAGATACGCAGTATTTT
NA,TRBV29-1,TRBJ2-7,NA,CSVAWDGRYEQYF,TGCAGCGTTGCCTGGGACGGAAGATACGAGCAGTACTTC
NA,TRBV14,TRBJ2-7,NA,CASSQEWMEYEQYF,TGTGCCAGCAGCCAAGAGTGGATGGAGTACGAGCAGTACTTC
many,TRBV20-1,TRBJ2-2,TRBD2,CSARGAGRTGELFF,TGCAGTGCTAGGGGAGCGGGAAGGACCGGGGAGCTGTTTTTT
NA,TRBV6-2/TRBV6-3,TRBJ2-1,TRBD2,CASSWTSGRLGEQFF,TGTGCCAGCAGTTGGACTAGCGGGAGATTAGGTGAGCAGTTCTTC
few,TRBV28,TRBJ1-5,NA,CASSFRRGATVGGNQPQHF,TGTGCCAGCAGTTTCCGTCGGGGGGCGACCGTCGGGGGCAATCAGCCCCAGCATTTT
many,TRBV20-1,TRBJ2-3,NA,CSARRPNRADTQYF,TGCAGTGCTAGACGTCCTAACAGGGCAGATACGCAGTATTTT
NA,TRBV12-3/TRBV12-4,TRBJ2-3,NA,CASSLGATSTDTQYF,TGTGCCAGCAGTTTAGGGGCCACAAGCACAGATACGCAGTATTTT
NA,TRBV20-1,TRBJ2-2,TRBD1,CSARDEGTGVAGELFF,TGCAGTGCTAGAGATGAGGGGACAGGGGTTGCCGGGGAGCTGTTTTTT